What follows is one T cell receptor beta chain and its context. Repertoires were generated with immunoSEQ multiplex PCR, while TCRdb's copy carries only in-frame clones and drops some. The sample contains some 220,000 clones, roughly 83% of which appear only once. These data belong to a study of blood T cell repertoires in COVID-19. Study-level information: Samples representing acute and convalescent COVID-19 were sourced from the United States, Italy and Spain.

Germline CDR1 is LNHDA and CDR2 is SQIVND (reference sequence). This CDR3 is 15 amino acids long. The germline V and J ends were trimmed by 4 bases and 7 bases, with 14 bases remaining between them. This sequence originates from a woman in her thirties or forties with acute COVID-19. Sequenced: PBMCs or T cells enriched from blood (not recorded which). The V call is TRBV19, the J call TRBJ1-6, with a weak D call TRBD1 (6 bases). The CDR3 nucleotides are TGTGCCAGTAGTACCACAGGGCAGGGAAATTCACCCCTCCACTTT. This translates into CASSTTGQGNSPLHF. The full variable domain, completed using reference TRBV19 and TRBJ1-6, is DGGITQSPKYLFRKEGQNVTLSCEQNLNHDAMYWYRQDPGQGLRLIYYSQIVNDFQKGDIAEGYSVSREKKESFPLTVTSAQKNPTAFYLCASSTTGQGNSPLHFGNGTRLTVT.